Following are 30 T cell receptor beta chains from one sample sequenced in a study of T-cell reconstitution after alpha-beta-depleted transplantation in children. Unique molecular identifiers were incorporated during preparation of the TCRbeta library. One entry per CDR3 protein results from TCRdb running MiXCR on the PCR reads. The sample yields roughly 500,000 distinct CDR3 sequences, around 13% seen once. Sample: PBMCs from the stem cell graft donor, taken from the stem cell graft. Receptors were obtained from a human donor who donated a stem cell graft to a child with combined immunodeficiency.

The chain combines TRBV7-6 with TRBJ2-1, with TRBD2 matching 8 bases. Germline lookup yields CDR1 SGHVS and CDR2 FNYEAQ. The CDR3 contains 16 residues. V lost 3 bases and J lost 7; bases outside the gene matches: 11. The CDR3 nucleotides are TGTGCCAGCAGCTTCTCATCCGGGGGGGCCGGGAATGAGCAGTTCTTC. This codes for CASSFSSGGAGNEQFF.

The V and J genes are TRBV6-5 and TRBJ2-6, with D unresolved. CDR3 length: 13 residues. The germline V gene encodes CDR1 MNHEY and CDR2 SVGAGI. Trimming pared 10 bases from V and 0 bases from J, leaving 7 bases between. The CDR3 nucleotides read TGTGCCACCGGCCTCTCTGGGGCCAACGTCCTGACTTTC. Protein product: CATGLSGANVLTF.

The J gene is TRBJ2-5, the V gene TRBV27, with D possibly TRBD2 on 5 matching bases. V was shortened by 3 bases and J by 5 bases, with 10 bases between the two germline ends. Germline V CDR1 and CDR2: MNHEY, SMNVEV (reference sequence). The CDR3 loop spans 13 amino acids. CDR3 DNA: TGTGCCAGCAGTTTCAGGACTGGGGAGACCCAGTACTTC. This translates into CASSFRTGETQYF.

This clonotype was detected a few times. The chain is built from TRBV29-1 and TRBJ1-2, with 8 nucleotides matching TRBD1. The CDR3 consists of 15 residues. The ends lost 7 bases at V and 1 base at J; junction bases unmatched: 11. The germline V gene encodes CDR1 SQVTM and CDR2 ANQGSEA. The CDR3 region is CSASGTGPINYGYTF. The CDR3 DNA reads as TGCAGCGCTAGCGGGACAGGTCCGATTAACTATGGCTACACCTTC.

This clonotype has more than one count but fewer than ten. The chain recombines TRBV27 with TRBJ2-3, with D unclear. The CDR3 sequence is 14 residues long. The ends were cut back, 0 bases at V and 1 base at J, with 5 bases in the middle. Germline loops: CDR1 MNHEY, CDR2 SMNVEV (reference sequence). CDR3 DNA: TGTGCCAGCAGTTTATCCCTTGGCACAGATACGCAGTATTTT. Its protein is CASSLSLGTDTQYF.

This clonotype showed up many times. The V gene is TRBV29-1, the J gene TRBJ1-4, with D possibly TRBD1 on 6 matching bases. The ends were cut back, 7 bases at V and 11 bases at J, with 17 bases in the middle. This CDR3 is built from 12 residues. Germline CDR1 is SQVTM and CDR2 is ANQGSEA. The DNA of the CDR3 is TGCAGCGCGGGGGGGGCTGAGGGGAAACTGTTTTTT. This encodes CSAGGAEGKLFF.

This clonotype came up many times. V and J are TRBV12-3 or TRBV12-4 and TRBJ2-7, with TRBD1 as a possible D gene (6 bases). The CDR3 consists of 12 residues. V dropped 7 bases and J dropped 3 bases, with 10 bases sitting between them. The CDR3 is CASKGDLYEQYF. DNA of the CDR3: TGTGCCAGCAAGGGGGACCTCTACGAGCAGTACTTC.

The chain couples TRBV6-1 to TRBJ2-1; D is undetermined. The CDR3 runs to 14 residues. The germline CDR1 and CDR2 sequences are MNHNS and SASEGT. Trimming stripped 6 bases from V and 9 bases from J, with 18 bases between. The CDR3 is CASRSPLGIGEQFF. Written as DNA, the CDR3 is TGTGCCAGCAGATCCCCCTTGGGGATCGGTGAGCAGTTCTTC.

This chain uses TRBV2 with TRBJ2-2, with D hard to call. The germline gives CDR1 SNHLY, CDR2 FYNNEI. There are 14 residues in the CDR3. The ends were cut back, 7 bases at V and 1 base at J, with 10 bases in the middle. The CDR3 here is CASTLKQNTGELFF. CDR3 DNA: TGTGCCAGCACACTAAAGCAGAACACCGGGGAGCTGTTTTTT. The variable domain in full, with the rest retrieved from reference TRBV2 and TRBJ2-2, is EPEVTQTPSHQVTQMGQEVILRCVPISNHLYFYWYRQILGQKVEFLVSFYNNEISEKSEIFDDQFSVERPDGSNFTLKIRSTKLEDSAMYFCASTLKQNTGELFFGEGSRLTVL.

This clonotype turned up a few times. This chain links TRBV29-1 with TRBJ2-5; no clear D gene. The V gene's germline CDR1 is SQVTM and CDR2 ANQGSEA. The CDR3 is 12 amino acids. Trimming pared 3 bases from V and 3 bases from J, leaving 8 bases between. The CDR3 sequence is CSVDDNEETQYF. CDR3 sequence (DNA): TGCAGCGTTGATGATAACGAAGAGACCCAGTACTTC.

In this sample, this clonotype turned up many times. CDR3 sequence: CASSKAGDGFSYNEQFF. The CDR3 nucleotides are TGTGCCAGCAGCAAGGCTGGGGACGGTTTCTCCTACAATGAGCAGTTCTTC. The chain carries TRBV9 and TRBJ2-1; D could derive from TRBD1 or TRBD2 (5 bases each). Trimming pared 4 bases from V and 0 bases from J, leaving 17 bases between. The germline gives CDR1 SGDLS, CDR2 YYNGEE. The CDR3 contains 17 residues.

This clonotype has just a few counts. V and J are TRBV7-9 and TRBJ2-5, with TRBD1 matching 7 bases. Germline CDR1 SEHNR, CDR2 FQNEAQ (reference sequence). J gave up 0 bases and V 5 bases, and 6 bases lay outside the gene matches. This CDR3 region has 15 residues. This CDR3 is CASSGHRGDQETQYF. The CDR3 DNA reads as TGTGCCAGCAGCGGACACAGGGGAGACCAAGAGACCCAGTACTTC. The entire variable domain, with the rest obtained from reference TRBV7-9 and TRBJ2-5, is as follows: DTGVSQNPRHKITKRGQNVTFRCDPISEHNRLYWYRQTLGQGPEFLTYFQNEAQLEKSRLLSDRFSAERPKGSFSTLEIQRTEQGDSAMYLCASSGHRGDQETQYFGPGTRLLVL.

The table lists this clonotype with many counts. The V and J genes are TRBV27 and TRBJ2-3; D is undetermined. Germline V gene lookup returns CDR1 MNHEY and CDR2 SMNVEV (reference sequence). V was cut by 4 bases and J by 2 bases, with 10 bases left in between. This CDR3 region has 14 residues. Here the CDR3 DNA reads TGTGCCAGCAGTTCGGCCAGCTTCACAGATACGCAGTATTTT. Its translation: CASSSASFTDTQYF.

This clonotype was recorded at least ten times. This chain joins TRBV28 and TRBJ2-6; 12 positions match TRBD1. With V trimmed by 6 bases and J by 4 bases, 7 bases remained unmatched. Per germline, CDR1 MDHEN and CDR2 SYDVKM. The CDR3 totals 17 residues. DNA of the CDR3: TGTGCCAGCAGACCGGGACAGGGGGCAAGAGGGGCCAACGTCCTGACTTTC. This encodes CASRPGQGARGANVLTF.

This clonotype was observed a handful of times. The chain has TRBV21-1 and TRBJ2-1; TRBD1, the table's D call, lacks a check against the DNA. TRBV21-1 is a pseudogene locus. This CDR3 is built from 17 residues. The chain's CDR3 is CASSSCRGQADYNEQFF. CDR3 nucleotide sequence: TGTGCCAGCAGCTCGTGCCGCGGACAGGCCGACTACAATGAGCAGTTCTTC.

This clonotype has a handful of counts. The chain employs TRBV3-1 and TRBJ2-1; TRBD2 aligns across 7 bases. The CDR3 has 16 residues. CDR1 LGHDT and CDR2 YNNKEL come from the germline V gene (reference sequence). J was trimmed by 1 base and V by 4 bases; bases with no gene match: 7. Written as DNA, the CDR3 is TGTGCCAGCAGCCGACCGGGACTACCTTCCTACAATGAGCAGTTCTTC. This gives the protein CASSRPGLPSYNEQFF.

This clonotype was counted only a few times. As DNA, the CDR3 is TGTGCCAGCGGACGGCGGGGGGGCTCAGATACGCAGTATTTT. It translates to CASGRRGGSDTQYF. The V call is TRBV28, the J call TRBJ2-3, with 9 nucleotides matching TRBD2. J gave up 4 bases and V 8 bases, and 7 bases lay outside the gene matches. The CDR3 sequence is 14 residues long. The germline CDR1 and CDR2 sequences are MDHEN and SYDVKM.

This clonotype was seen ten or more times. The chain combines TRBV12-3 or TRBV12-4 with TRBJ2-3, with D tentatively TRBD1 (6 bases). V gave up 3 bases and J gave up 2 bases, with 9 bases separating them. CDR3 size: 14 residues. The DNA for the CDR3 is TGTGCCAGCAGTTTGCAGGGGACCACAGATACGCAGTATTTT. Amino acid sequence: CASSLQGTTDTQYF.

J is TRBJ2-1 and V is TRBV6-4, with 11 nucleotides matching TRBD1. V shed 0 bases and J 6 bases; nucleotides not matched to a gene: 4. Per germline, CDR1 MRHNA and CDR2 SNTAGT. The length of the CDR3 is 16 residues. The CDR3: CASSDSGDRGGNEQFF. The CDR3 nucleotides are TGTGCCAGCAGTGACTCGGGGGACAGGGGGGGCAATGAGCAGTTCTTC.

The table lists this clonotype with many counts. The V gene is TRBV4-3, the J gene TRBJ1-5; weak D call: TRBD1 (5 bases). V lost 0 bases and J 6 bases, leaving 12 bases between the germline ends. The germline CDR1 and CDR2 sequences are LGHNA and YSLEER. This CDR3 region has 15 residues. CDR3 sequence (DNA): TGCGCCAGCAGCCAAGATCAAGGGGCGAGTCAGCCCCAGCATTTT. Amino acids: CASSQDQGASQPQHF.

The V call is TRBV18, the J call TRBJ1-5; D not resolved. V dropped 1 base and J dropped 9 bases, with 13 bases sitting between them. This CDR3 spans 14 amino acids. Germline V CDR1 and CDR2: KGHSH, LQKENI. This CDR3 reads CASSPRQASAPQHF. CDR3 sequence (DNA): TGTGCCAGCTCACCACGGCAGGCGAGCGCGCCCCAGCATTTT.

The V and J genes are TRBV12-3 or TRBV12-4 and TRBJ2-5, with D perhaps matching TRBD2 (7 bases). V lost 6 bases and J 3 bases, leaving 23 bases between the germline ends. This CDR3 region has 17 residues. The CDR3 DNA reads as TGTGCCAGCAGCAGCAGGAGGGGGACTACAGAAGAAGAGACCCAGTACTTC. This translates into CASSSRRGTTEEETQYF.

The rearrangement joins TRBV6-1 to TRBJ2-7; weak D call: TRBD2 (5 bases). The CDR3 is 14 amino acids. V was trimmed by 6 bases and J by 3 bases, leaving 15 bases between them. Germline V gives CDR1 MNHNS, CDR2 SASEGT. The CDR3 DNA reads as TGTGCCAGCAGGGGAGCGGCGGAAAGCTACGAGCAGTACTTC. Translation gives CASRGAAESYEQYF.

This CDR3 is CASSAEVFGLASNYGYTF. As DNA, the CDR3 is TGTGCCAGTAGTGCGGAAGTGTTCGGTTTGGCGAGTAACTATGGCTACACCTTC. The chain recombines TRBV19 with TRBJ1-2; D uncertain. There are 18 residues in the CDR3. The germline gives CDR1 LNHDA, CDR2 SQIVND (reference sequence). Trimming took 5 bases from V and 1 from J, leaving 23 bases between them.

At least ten counts were recorded for this clonotype. J is TRBJ2-3 and V is TRBV29-1, with 8 positions matching TRBD1. V lost 7 bases, J lost 6 bases, and 12 bases stayed unmatched. The germline gives CDR1 SQVTM, CDR2 ANQGSEA. This CDR3 has 14 residues. The CDR3 DNA sequence: TGCAGCGATAACCGTCAGGGGGCAAGGGATACGCAGTATTTT. Translation: CSDNRQGARDTQYF.

This clonotype was counted only a few times. The rearrangement links TRBV12-3 or TRBV12-4 to TRBJ2-2, with 10 bases fitting TRBD1. The trim removed 3 bases at V and 5 bases at J, leaving 3 bases unmatched. This CDR3 comprises 15 residues. The CDR3 nucleotides are TGTGCCAGCAGTTTGACAGGGGGCACGACCGGGGAGCTGTTTTTT. Translation: CASSLTGGTTGELFF.

This clonotype was recorded a few times. This chain links TRBV20-1 with TRBJ2-7, with 10 bases fitting TRBD2. This CDR3 is built from 15 residues. V shed 6 bases and J 2 bases; nucleotides not matched to a gene: 10. Germline lookup yields CDR1 DFQATT and CDR2 SNEGSKA (reference sequence). The CDR3 region has the DNA TGCAGTGCCGCTAGGACTAGCGGACCTACCTACGAGCAGTACTTC. It codes for CSAARTSGPTYEQYF.

Ten or more counts support this clonotype. The V call is TRBV29-1, the J call TRBJ2-5; 8 bases are shared with TRBD1. The length of the CDR3 is 15 residues. In germline, CDR1 is SQVTM, CDR2 ANQGSEA. J was trimmed by 1 base and V by 1 base; bases with no gene match: 5. The CDR3 DNA sequence: TGCAGCGTTGAAGGAGGGACAGGCTCCCAAGAGACCCAGTACTTC. This gives the protein CSVEGGTGSQETQYF.

In this sample, this clonotype turned up a few times. V is TRBV6-1 and J is TRBJ1-4; 7 nucleotides match TRBD1. Germline V gives CDR1 MNHNS, CDR2 SASEGT. This CDR3 is 14 amino acids long. Trimming removed 7 bases from V and 7 bases from J; junction bases left unmatched: 9. DNA of the CDR3: TGTGCCAGCAAGCCGGAACAGGGGTCTGAAAAACTGTTTTTT. This translates into CASKPEQGSEKLFF.

This clonotype came up many times. The chain links TRBV20-1 to TRBJ2-2; a possible D gene is TRBD2 (6 bases). CDR1 and CDR2 from the germline V gene are DFQATT and SNEGSKA (reference sequence). CDR3 length: 14 amino acids. V lost 2 bases to trimming and J lost 2 bases, with 9 bases between them. The CDR3 here is CSARRDSNTGELFF. CDR3 nucleotide sequence: TGCAGTGCTAGACGGGACTCCAACACCGGGGAGCTGTTTTTT.